This T cell receptor (beta chain) appears in the sequencing data of a study of blood T cell repertoires in COVID-19. Per the original methods: Estimated nucleated cell counts came from reference gene primer amplification. Assay: immunoSEQ multiplex PCR; the TCRdb copy retains only in-frame clones and omits some. D and trimming come from the DNA, and the V and J calls and clone size come from that table. The repertoire has approximately 270,000 clones, 70% to 90% of them found once; the top ten carry over 1.3%. Trimming took 4 bases from V and 6 from J, leaving 20 bases between them. The CDR3 spans 15 residues. Germline V gene data show CDR1 as SGHKS and CDR2 as YYEKEE (reference sequence). This clone was seen only once.

The clonotype originates from a man older than 75 with acute or convalescent COVID-19. This chain joins TRBV5-5 and TRBJ2-7; D is undetermined. Sequencing was performed on peripheral blood. The CDR3 region has the DNA TGTGCCAGCAGCACCCGACCGGAGCTGGAAATCGAGCAGTACTTC. Protein sequence: CASSTRPELEIEQYF.